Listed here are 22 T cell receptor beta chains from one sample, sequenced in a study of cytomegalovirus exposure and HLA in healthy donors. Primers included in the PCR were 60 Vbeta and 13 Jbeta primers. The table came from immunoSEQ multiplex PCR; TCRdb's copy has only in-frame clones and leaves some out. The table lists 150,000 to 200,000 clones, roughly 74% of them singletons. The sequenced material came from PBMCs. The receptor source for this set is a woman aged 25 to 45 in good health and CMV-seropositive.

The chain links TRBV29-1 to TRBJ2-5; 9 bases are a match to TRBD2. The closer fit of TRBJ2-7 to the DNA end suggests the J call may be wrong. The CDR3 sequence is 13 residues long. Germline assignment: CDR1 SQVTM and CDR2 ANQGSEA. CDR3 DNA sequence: TGCAGCGTTGAACTAGCGGGAAGCTACGAGCAGTACTTC. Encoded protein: CSVELAGSYEQYF.

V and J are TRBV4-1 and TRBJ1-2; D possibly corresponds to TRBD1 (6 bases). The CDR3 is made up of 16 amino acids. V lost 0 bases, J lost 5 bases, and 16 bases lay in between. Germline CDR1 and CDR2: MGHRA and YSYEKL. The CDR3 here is CASSQDLGRGRYGYTF. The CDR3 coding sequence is TGCGCCAGCAGCCAAGATCTCGGCAGGGGACGATATGGCTACACCTTC.

CDR3: CASSYQTGPSTDTQYF. Written as DNA, the CDR3 is TGTGCCAGCAGCTACCAGACAGGGCCTAGCACAGATACGCAGTATTTT. The V gene is TRBV13, the J gene TRBJ2-3; TRBD1 agrees at 7 bases. Germline assignment: CDR1 PRHDT and CDR2 FYEKMQ (reference sequence). V shed 4 bases and J 0 bases; nucleotides not matched to a gene: 7. CDR3 length: 16 amino acids. Complete variable domain (other parts from reference TRBV13 and TRBJ2-3): AAGVIQSPRHLIKEKRETATLKCYPIPRHDTVYWYQQGPGQDPQFLISFYEKMQSDKGSIPDRFSAQQFSDYHSELNMSSLELGDSALYFCASSYQTGPSTDTQYFGPGTRLTVL.

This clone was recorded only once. The CDR3 sequence: CASSEGRGNEQFF. The CDR3 DNA is TGTGCCAGCAGTGAAGGAAGGGGGAATGAGCAGTTCTTC. This chain joins TRBV6-1 and TRBJ2-1, with a weak D call TRBD1 (6 bases). Germline V gives CDR1 MNHNS, CDR2 SASEGT. This CDR3 spans 13 amino acids. V was cut by 1 base and J by 7 bases, with 8 bases left in between.

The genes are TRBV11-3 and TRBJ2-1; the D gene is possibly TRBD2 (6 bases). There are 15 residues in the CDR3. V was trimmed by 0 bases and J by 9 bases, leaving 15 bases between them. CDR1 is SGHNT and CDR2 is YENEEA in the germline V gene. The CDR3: CASSLEAGRNSEQFF. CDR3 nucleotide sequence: TGTGCCAGCAGCTTAGAAGCGGGTCGGAACTCTGAGCAGTTCTTC.

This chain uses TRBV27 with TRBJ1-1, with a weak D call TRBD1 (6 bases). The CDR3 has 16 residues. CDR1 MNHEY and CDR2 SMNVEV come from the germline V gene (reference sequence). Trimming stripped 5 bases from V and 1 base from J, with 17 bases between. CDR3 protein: CASSEVPGAANTEAFF. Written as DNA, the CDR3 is TGTGCCAGCAGTGAAGTCCCAGGGGCGGCGAACACTGAAGCTTTCTTT.

The CDR3 reads CASSVGTGDGETQYF. The CDR3 DNA is TGTGCCAGCAGCGTAGGGACGGGGGACGGGGAGACCCAGTACTTC. The rearrangement uses TRBV9 and TRBJ2-5; a weak D match, TRBD2 (6 bases). Germline values: CDR1 SGDLS, CDR2 YYNGEE. The CDR3 runs to 15 residues. Trimming took off 0 bases at V and 5 bases at J, with 14 bases between the two ends.

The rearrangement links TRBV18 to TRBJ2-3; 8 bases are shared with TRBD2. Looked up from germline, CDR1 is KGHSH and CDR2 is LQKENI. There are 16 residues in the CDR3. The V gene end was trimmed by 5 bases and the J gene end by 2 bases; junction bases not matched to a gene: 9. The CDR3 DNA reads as TGTGCCAGCTCAACGCTTTGGCGGGGGGTCACAGATACGCAGTATTTT. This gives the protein CASSTLWRGVTDTQYF.

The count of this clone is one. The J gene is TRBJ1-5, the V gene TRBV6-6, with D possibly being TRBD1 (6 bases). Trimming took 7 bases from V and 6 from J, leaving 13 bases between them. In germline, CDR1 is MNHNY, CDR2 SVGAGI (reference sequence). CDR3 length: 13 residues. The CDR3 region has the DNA TGTGCCAGCACCTCCAAAGGGGGTCAGCCCCAGCATTTT. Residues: CASTSKGGQPQHF.

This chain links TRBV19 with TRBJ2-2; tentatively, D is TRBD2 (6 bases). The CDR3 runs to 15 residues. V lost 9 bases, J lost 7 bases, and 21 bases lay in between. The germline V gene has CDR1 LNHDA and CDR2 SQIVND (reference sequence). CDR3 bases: TGTGCCAGCCAGAGCCTAGGGACTCGGGGCGGGGAGCTGTTTTTT. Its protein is CASQSLGTRGGELFF.

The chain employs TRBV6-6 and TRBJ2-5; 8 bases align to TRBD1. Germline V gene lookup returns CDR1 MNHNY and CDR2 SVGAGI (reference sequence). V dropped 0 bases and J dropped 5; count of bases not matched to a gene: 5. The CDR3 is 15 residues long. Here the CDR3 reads CASSYSEDRVETQYF. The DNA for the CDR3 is TGTGCCAGCAGTTACTCGGAGGACAGGGTTGAGACCCAGTACTTC.

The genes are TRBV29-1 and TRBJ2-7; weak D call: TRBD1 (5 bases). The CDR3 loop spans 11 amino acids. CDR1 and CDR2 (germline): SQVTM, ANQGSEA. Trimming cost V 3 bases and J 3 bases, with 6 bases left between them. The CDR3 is CSVEDIYEQYF. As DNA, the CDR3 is TGCAGCGTTGAGGACATCTACGAGCAGTACTTC.

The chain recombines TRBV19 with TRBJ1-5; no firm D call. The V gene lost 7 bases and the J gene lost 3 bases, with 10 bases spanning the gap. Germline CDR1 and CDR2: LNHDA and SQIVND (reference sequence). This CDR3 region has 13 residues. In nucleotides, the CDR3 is TGTGCCAGTATTAGCGGAATCAATCAGCCCCAGCATTTT. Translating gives CASISGINQPQHF.

DNA of the CDR3: TGTGCCAGCAGCTTTGGGGTCTTTGAGACAGGGACCCAGTACTTC. Protein sequence: CASSFGVFETGTQYF. The chain links TRBV7-8 to TRBJ2-5; TRBD1 is a possible D gene (6 bases). Deletions cut 3 bases from V and 7 bases from J, with 18 bases between. The germline V gene has CDR1 SGHVS and CDR2 FQNEAQ. CDR3 length: 15 residues.

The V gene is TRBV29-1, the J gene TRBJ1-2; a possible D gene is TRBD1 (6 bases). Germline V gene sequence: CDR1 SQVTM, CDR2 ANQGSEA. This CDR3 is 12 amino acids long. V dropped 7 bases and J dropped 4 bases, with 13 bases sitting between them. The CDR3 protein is CSALQGPYGYTF. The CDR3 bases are TGCAGCGCACTACAGGGCCCCTATGGCTACACCTTC. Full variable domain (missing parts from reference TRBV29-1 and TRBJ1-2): SAVISQKPSRDICQRGTSLTIQCQVDSQVTMMFWYRQQPGQSLTLIATANQGSEATYESGFVIDKFPISRPNLTFSTLTVSNMSPEDSSIYLCSALQGPYGYTFGSGTRLTVV.

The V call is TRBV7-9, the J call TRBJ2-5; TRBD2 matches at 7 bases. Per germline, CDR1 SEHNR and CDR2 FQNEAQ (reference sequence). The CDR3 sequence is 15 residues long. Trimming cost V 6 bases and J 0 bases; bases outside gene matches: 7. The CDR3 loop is CASSSQAGYQETQYF. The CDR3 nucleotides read TGTGCCAGCAGTTCCCAAGCGGGGTACCAAGAGACCCAGTACTTC.

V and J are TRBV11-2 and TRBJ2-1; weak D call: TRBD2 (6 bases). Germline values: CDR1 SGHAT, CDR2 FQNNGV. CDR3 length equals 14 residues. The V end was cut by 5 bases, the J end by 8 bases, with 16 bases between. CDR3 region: CASSPSGGADEQFF. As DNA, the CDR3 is TGTGCCAGCAGCCCGAGCGGAGGGGCGGATGAGCAGTTCTTC. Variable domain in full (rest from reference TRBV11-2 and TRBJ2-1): EAGVAQSPRYKIIEKRQSVAFWCNPISGHATLYWYQQILGQGPKLLIQFQNNGVVDDSQLPKDRFSAERLKGVDSTLKIQPAKLEDSAVYLCASSPSGGADEQFFGPGTRLTVL.

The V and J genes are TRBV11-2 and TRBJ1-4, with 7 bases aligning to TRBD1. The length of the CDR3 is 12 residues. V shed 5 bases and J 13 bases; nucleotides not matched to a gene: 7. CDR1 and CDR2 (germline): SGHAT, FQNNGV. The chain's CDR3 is CASSLSQGGLFF. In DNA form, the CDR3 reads TGTGCCAGCAGCCTCAGCCAGGGGGGACTGTTTTTT.

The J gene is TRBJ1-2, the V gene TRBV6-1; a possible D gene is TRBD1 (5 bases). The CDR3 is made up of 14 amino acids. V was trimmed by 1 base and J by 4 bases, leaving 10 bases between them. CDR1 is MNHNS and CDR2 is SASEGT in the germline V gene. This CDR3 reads CASSEVRQIYGYTF. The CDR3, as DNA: TGTGCCAGCAGTGAAGTCAGACAGATCTATGGCTACACCTTC.

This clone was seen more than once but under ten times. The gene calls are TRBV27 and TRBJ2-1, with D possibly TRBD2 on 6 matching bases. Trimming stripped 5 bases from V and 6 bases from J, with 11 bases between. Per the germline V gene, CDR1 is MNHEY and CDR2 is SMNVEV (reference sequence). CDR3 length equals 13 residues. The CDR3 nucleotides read TGTGCCAGCAGTCGGAAGGAGGGCAATGAGCAGTTCTTC. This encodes CASSRKEGNEQFF.

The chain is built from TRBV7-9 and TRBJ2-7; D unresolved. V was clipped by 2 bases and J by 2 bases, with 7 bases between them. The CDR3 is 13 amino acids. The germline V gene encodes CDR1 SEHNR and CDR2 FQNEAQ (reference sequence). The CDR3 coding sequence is TGTGCCAGCAGCTTAACCGGAGCCTACGAGCAGTACTTC. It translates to CASSLTGAYEQYF.

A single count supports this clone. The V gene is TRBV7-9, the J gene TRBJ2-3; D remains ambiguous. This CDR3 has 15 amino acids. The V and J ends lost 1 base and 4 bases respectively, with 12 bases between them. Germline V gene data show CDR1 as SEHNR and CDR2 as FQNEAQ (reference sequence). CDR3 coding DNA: TGTGCCAGCAGCTTAGGGGCCAGGATGGCAGATACGCAGTATTTT. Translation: CASSLGARMADTQYF.